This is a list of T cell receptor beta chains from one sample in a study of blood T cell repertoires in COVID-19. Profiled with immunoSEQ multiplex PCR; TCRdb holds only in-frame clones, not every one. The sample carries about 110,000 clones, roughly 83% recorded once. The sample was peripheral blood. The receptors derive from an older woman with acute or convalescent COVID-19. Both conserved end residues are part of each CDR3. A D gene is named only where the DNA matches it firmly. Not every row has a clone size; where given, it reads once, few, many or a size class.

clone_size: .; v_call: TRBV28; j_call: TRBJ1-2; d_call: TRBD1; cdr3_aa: CASSQGAGLYGYTF; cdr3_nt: TGTGCCAGCAGTCAGGGGGCAGGCCTCTATGGCTACACCTTC
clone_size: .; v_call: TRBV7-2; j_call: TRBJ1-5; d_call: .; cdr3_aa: CASSLAGGQPQHF; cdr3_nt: TGTGCCAGCAGCTTAGCGGGGGGTCAGCCCCAGCATTTT
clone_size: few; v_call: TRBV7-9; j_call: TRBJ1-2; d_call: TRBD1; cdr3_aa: CASSSAGTGVGYTF; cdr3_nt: TGTGCCAGCAGCTCAGCCGGGACAGGGGTCGGCTACACCTTC
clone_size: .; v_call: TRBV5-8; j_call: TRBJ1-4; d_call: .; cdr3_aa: CASENPGEPEKLFF; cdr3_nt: TGTGCCAGCGAAAACCCCGGGGAACCCGAAAAACTGTTTTTT
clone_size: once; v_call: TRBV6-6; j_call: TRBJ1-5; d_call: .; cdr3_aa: CASRIARNQPQHF; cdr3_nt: TGTGCCAGTAGAATAGCCCGCAATCAGCCCCAGCATTTT
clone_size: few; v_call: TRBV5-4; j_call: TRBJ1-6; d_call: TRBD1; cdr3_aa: CASSTGERNSPLHF; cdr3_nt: TGTGCCAGCAGCACAGGGGAGCGGAATTCACCCCTCCACTTT
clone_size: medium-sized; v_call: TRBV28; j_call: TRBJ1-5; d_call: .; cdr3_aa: CASSLSGWRQFNQPQHF; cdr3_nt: TGTGCCAGCAGTTTATCGGGTTGGCGGCAGTTTAATCAGCCCCAGCATTTT
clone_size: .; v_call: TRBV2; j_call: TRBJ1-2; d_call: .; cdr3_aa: CASSDVPGYGYTF; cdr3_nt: TGTGCCAGCAGTGACGTCCCCGGTTATGGCTACACCTTC
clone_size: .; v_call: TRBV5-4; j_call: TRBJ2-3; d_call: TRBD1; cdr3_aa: CASSSKWDRGSDTQYF; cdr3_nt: TGTGCCAGCAGTAGTAAGTGGGACAGGGGTTCGGATACGCAGTATTTT
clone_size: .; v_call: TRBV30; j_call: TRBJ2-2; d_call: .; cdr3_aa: CARREPNTGELFF; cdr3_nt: TGTGCCCGCCGGGAACCGAACACCGGGGAGCTGTTTTTT
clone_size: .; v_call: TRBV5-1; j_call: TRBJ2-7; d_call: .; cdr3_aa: CASSQGGGSYEQYF; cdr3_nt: TGCGCCAGCAGCCAGGGAGGCGGCTCCTACGAGCAGTACTTC
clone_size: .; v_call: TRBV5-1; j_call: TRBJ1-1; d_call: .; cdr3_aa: CASSYVMNTEAFF; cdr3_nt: TGCGCCAGCAGCTATGTCATGAACACTGAAGCTTTCTTT
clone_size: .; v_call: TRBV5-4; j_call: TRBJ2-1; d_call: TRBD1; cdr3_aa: CASSHDRASYNEQFF; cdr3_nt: TGTGCCAGCAGCCACGACAGGGCGTCCTACAATGAGCAGTTCTTC
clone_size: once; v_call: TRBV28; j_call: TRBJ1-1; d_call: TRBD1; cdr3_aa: CASSFSQGAGTEAFF; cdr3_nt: TGTGCCAGCAGTTTCTCGCAGGGGGCAGGCACTGAAGCTTTCTTT
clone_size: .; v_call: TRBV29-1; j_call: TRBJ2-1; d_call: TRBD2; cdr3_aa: CSAQRGGAYNEQFF; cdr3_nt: TGCAGCGCCCAGCGGGGGGGCGCCTACAATGAGCAGTTCTTC
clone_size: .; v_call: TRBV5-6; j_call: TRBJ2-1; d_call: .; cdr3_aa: CASSTTGTYNEQFF; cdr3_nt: TGTGCCAGCAGCACGACTGGTACCTACAATGAGCAGTTCTTC
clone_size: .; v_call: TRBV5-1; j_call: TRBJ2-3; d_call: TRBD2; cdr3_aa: CASSFSPPLAGGTDTQYF; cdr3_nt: TGCGCCAGCAGCTTTTCCCCCCCTCTAGCGGGGGGCACAGATACGCAGTATTTT
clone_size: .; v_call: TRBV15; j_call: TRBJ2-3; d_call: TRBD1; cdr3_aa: CATSNLRTGGRGDTQYF; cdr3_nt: TGTGCCACCAGCAATTTAAGGACAGGGGGCAGGGGAGATACGCAGTATTTT
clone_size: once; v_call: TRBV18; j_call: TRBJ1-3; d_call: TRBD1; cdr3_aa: CASSPDRVGNTIYF; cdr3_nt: TGTGCCAGCTCACCCGACAGGGTTGGAAACACCATATATTTT
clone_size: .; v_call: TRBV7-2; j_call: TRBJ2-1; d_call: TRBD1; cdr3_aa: CASSQGGRPGNEQFF; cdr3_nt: TGTGCCAGCAGCCAAGGGGGCAGGCCGGGCAATGAGCAGTTCTTC
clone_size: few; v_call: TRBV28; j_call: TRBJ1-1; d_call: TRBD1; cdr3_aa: CASSPGTGSTEAFF; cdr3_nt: TGTGCCAGCAGCCCCGGGACAGGGTCCACTGAAGCTTTCTTT
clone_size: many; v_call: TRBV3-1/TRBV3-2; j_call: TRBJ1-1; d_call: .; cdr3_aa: CASSQGSWSAEAFF; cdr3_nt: TGTGCCAGCAGCCAAGGCTCTTGGAGCGCTGAAGCTTTCTTT
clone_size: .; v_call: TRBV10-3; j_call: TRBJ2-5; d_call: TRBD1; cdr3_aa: CAISTGTEQETQYF; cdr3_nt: TGTGCCATCAGCACCGGGACAGAGCAAGAGACCCAGTACTTC
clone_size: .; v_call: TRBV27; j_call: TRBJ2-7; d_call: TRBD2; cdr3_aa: CASTPDGGEKAYEQYF; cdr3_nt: TGTGCCAGCACTCCCGACGGGGGGGAAAAGGCTTACGAGCAGTACTTC
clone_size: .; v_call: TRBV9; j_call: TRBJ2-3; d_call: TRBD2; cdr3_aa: CASSREAGSTDTQYF; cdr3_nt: TGTGCCAGCAGCCGGGAAGCGGGGAGCACAGATACGCAGTATTTT
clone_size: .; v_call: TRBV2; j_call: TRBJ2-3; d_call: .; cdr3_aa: CASATRGGGRKITDTQYF; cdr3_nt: TGTGCCAGCGCCACTCGGGGAGGGGGGCGGAAGATCACAGATACGCAGTATTTT
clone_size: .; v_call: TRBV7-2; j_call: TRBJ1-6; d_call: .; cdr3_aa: CASSFGAVNSPLHF; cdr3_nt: TGTGCCAGCAGCTTTGGGGCGGTTAATTCACCCCTCCACTTT
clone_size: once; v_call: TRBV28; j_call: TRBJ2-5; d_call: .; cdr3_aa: CASSGPGTNLGTQYF; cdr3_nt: TGTGCCAGCAGTGGCCCGGGAACGAATCTTGGGACCCAGTACTTC
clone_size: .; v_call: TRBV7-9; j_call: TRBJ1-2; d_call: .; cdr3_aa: CASSLVEGSGYTF; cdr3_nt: TGTGCCAGCAGCTTAGTCGAAGGGAGCGGCTACACCTTC
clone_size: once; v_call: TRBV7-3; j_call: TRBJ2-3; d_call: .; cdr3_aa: CASSPSITDTQYF; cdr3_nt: TGTGCCAGCAGCCCGAGTATCACAGATACGCAGTATTTT